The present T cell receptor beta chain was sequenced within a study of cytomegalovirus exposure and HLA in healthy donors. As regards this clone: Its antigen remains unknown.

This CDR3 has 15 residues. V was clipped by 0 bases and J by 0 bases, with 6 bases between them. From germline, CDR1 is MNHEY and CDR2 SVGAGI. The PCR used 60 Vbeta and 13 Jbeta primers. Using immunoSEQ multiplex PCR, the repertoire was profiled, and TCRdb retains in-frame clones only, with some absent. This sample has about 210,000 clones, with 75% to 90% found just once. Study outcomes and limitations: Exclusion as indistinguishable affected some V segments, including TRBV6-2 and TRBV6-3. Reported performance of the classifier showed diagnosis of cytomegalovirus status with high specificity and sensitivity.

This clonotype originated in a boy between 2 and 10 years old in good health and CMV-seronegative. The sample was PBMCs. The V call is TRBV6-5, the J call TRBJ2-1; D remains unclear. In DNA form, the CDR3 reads TGTGCCAGCAGTTACTCGCGGAGCTCCTACAATGAGCAGTTCTTC. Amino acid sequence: CASSYSRSSYNEQFF.